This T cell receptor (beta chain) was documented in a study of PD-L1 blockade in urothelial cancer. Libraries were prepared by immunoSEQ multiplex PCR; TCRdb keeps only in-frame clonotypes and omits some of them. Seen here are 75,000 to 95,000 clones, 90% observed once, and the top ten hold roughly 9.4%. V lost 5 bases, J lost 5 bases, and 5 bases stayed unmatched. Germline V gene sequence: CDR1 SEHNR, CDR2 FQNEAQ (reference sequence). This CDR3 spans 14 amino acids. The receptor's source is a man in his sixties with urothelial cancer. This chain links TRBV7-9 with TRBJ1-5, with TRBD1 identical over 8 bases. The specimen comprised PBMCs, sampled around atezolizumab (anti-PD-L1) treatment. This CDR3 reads CASSLQGEDQPQHF. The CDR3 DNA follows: TGTGCCAGCAGCCTACAGGGGGAGGATCAGCCCCAGCATTTT.